This TCR beta chain was found in a study of blood T cell repertoires in COVID-19. Study-wide context: PBMCs, B-cell-depleted T cells, or T cells provided the cDNA or gDNA that made up the material.

As handled by the study authors: Estimation of nucleated cell counts was performed using reference gene primer amplification. Method: immunoSEQ multiplex PCR; TCRdb's copy keeps in-frame clones and lacks some. The V and J calls and clone size come from that table; D and trimming were worked out from the DNA. This sample carries about 110,000 clones, approximately 78% of them seen once, and the ten largest clones take over 15%. V was clipped by 0 bases and J by 4 bases, with 13 bases between them. The CDR3 spans 15 residues. Germline CDR1 reads SGHRS; CDR2 reads YFSETQ. This clone was detected a few times.

This receptor was identified in a woman of 80 years or more with acute or convalescent COVID-19. The sequencing input was peripheral blood. This sequence joins TRBV5-1 and TRBJ1-2; no firm D call. In nucleotides, the CDR3 is TGCGCCAGCAGCTTGGATGGTCCTAAACCCTATGGCTACACCTTC. Translation gives CASSLDGPKPYGYTF.